This T cell receptor (beta chain) is from a study of tumor and adjacent non-tumor tissue in lung cancer. Three rounds of nested PCR, following a modified ARM-PCR protocol, produced the TCRbeta library. TCRdb reanalysed the multiplex PCR reads using MiXCR and keeps one entry per CDR3 protein. The sample holds some 78,000 distinct CDR3 sequences; around 85% are singletons and the top ten take about an eighth. For this clonotype: Its ends do not fully match the called genes, so a read error is possible.

Per germline, CDR1 SGHAT and CDR2 FQNNGV. The CDR3 extends over 13 amino acids. No cell sorting was done before RNA was extracted from the tissue. This receptor was obtained from a woman aged 45-59 years with non-small cell lung cancer. The chain combines TRBV11-2 with TRBJ2-1, with no clear D. Sequencing used lung tumor tissue. The CDR3 is CTSNLGLNNEQFF. CDR3 in DNA: TGTACCAGCAACTTAGGTCTAAACAATGAGCAGTTCTTC.